This entry lists 3 T cell receptor beta chains sequenced from one sample in a study of T cells in Graves' hyperthyroidism and ophthalmopathy. Amplification yielded TCR beta CDR3 regions, with RNA transcripts as the source. An initial round of RT-PCR targeting the TCR CDR3 relied on the HTBI primer set. MiXCR, run by TCRdb on the multiplex PCR reads, gives a single entry per CDR3 protein. The table shows hundreds of thousands of distinct CDR3 sequences, with about 14% occurring only once. The sequencing input was blood. Every receptor here comes from a woman aged 50 to 65 with Graves' ophthalmopathy.

This clonotype was seen many times. The genes are TRBV11-3 and TRBJ2-5; TRBD2 might be the D (6 bases). Trimming shortened V by 5 bases and J by 1 base, and 11 bases separated the two germline ends. Germline V lookup: CDR1 SGHNT, CDR2 YENEEA. CDR3 length: 14 residues. The CDR3: CASSNHGSQETQYF. The CDR3 coding sequence is TGTGCCAGCAGCAACCACGGGAGCCAAGAGACCCAGTACTTC. The whole variable domain, filled in from reference TRBV11-3 and TRBJ2-5, reads EAGVVQSPRYKIIEKKQPVAFWCNPISGHNTLYWYLQNLGQGPELLIRYENEEAVDDSQLPKDRFSAERLKGVDSTLKIQPAELGDSAVYLCASSNHGSQETQYFGPGTRLLVL.

This clonotype was detected ten times or more. J is TRBJ2-2 and V is TRBV10-3; unclear D gene. The CDR3 sequence is 16 residues long. The germline V gene encodes CDR1 ENHRY and CDR2 SYGVKD. The germline V and J ends were trimmed by 1 base and 1 base, with 10 bases remaining between them. The CDR3: CAISEWGPMNTGELFF. CDR3 bases: TGTGCCATCAGTGAGTGGGGTCCGATGAACACCGGGGAGCTGTTTTTT.

This clonotype showed up just a few times. A read error may be the cause here, since a much bigger clone is one base away. The chain uses TRBV7-2 and TRBJ2-3; 8 nucleotides align to TRBD2. There are 22 residues in the CDR3. Germline-derived CDR1 and CDR2 are SGHTA and FQGNSA. Trimming cost V 1 base and J 0 bases; bases outside gene matches: 21. CDR3 coding DNA: TGTGCCAGCAGCTTAGGACCCGGGACTAACGGGAGGGCCGGTGCTAGCACAGATACGCAGTATTTT. Translating gives CASSLGPGTNGRAGASTDTQYF.